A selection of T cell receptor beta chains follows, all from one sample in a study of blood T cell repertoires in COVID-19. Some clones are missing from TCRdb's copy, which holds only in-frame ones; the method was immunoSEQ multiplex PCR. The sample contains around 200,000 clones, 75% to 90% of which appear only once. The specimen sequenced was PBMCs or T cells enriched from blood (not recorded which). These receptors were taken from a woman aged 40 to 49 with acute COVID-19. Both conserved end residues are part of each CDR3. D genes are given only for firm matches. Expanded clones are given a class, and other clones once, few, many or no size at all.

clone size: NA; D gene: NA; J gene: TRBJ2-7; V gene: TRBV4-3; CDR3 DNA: TGCGCCAGCAGCCTCCAGACTGCGCCTACCTACGAGCAGTACTTC; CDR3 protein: CASSLQTAPTYEQYF
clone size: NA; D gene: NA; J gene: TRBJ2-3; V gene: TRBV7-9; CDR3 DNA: TGTGCCAGCAGCTATGGCAGGACAGATACGCAGTATTTT; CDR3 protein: CASSYGRTDTQYF
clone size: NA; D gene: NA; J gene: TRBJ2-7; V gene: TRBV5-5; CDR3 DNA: TGTGCCAGCAGCTTGGTCAGGGAGGCGTACGAGCAGTACTTC; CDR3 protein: CASSLVREAYEQYF
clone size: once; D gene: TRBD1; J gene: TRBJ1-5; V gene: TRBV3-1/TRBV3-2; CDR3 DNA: TGTGCCAGCAGCCGATCGGGGGACAGCGGACAGCCCCAGCATTTT; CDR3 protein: CASSRSGDSGQPQHF
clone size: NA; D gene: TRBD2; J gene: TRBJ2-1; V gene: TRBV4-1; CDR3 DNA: TGCGCCAGCAGCCAAGATGGGACTAGCGGGCGCTTTGAGCAGTTCTTC; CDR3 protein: CASSQDGTSGRFEQFF
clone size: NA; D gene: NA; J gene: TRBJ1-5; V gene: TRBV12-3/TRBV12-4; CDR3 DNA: TGTGCCAGCAGTGTCTCCAGGGATCAGCCCCAGCATTTT; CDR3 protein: CASSVSRDQPQHF
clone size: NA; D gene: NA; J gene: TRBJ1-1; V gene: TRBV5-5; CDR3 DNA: TGTGCCAGCAGCCCATGGGGGGACTTGAACACTGAAGCTTTCTTT; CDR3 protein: CASSPWGDLNTEAFF
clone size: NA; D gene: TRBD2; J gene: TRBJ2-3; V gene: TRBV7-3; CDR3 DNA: TGTGCCAGCAGCAGGTGGGCTAGCGGGGCTAGCACAGATACGCAGTATTTT; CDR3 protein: CASSRWASGASTDTQYF
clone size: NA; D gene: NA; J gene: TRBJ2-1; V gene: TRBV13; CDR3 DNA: TGTGCCAGCAGCTTAGGACAGGCCTTCAATGAGCAGTTCTTC; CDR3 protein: CASSLGQAFNEQFF
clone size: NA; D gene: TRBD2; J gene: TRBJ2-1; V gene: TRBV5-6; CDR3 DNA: TGTGCCAGCAGCCCGTTCGGCGGGAGGCCCATGGGCAATGAGCAGTTCTTC; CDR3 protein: CASSPFGGRPMGNEQFF
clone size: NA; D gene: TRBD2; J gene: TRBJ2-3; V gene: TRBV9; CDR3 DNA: TGTGCCAGCAGCGTAGGGACTAGCAGAAGCACAGATACGCAGTATTTT; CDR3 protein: CASSVGTSRSTDTQYF
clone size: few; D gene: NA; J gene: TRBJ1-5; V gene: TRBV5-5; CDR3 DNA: TGTGCCAGCGGCTGGCTCGGGCAGCCCCAGCATTTT; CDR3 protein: CASGWLGQPQHF
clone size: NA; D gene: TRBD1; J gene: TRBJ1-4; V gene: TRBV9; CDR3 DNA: TGTGCCAGCAGCGTCTCAGGGGGTATGGCTAATGAAAAACTGTTTTTT; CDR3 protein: CASSVSGGMANEKLFF
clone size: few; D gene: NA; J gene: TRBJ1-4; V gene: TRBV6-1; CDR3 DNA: TGTGCCAGCAGTGAAGGACAATCAACGTTTCTCGAAAAACTGTTTTTT; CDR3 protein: CASSEGQSTFLEKLFF
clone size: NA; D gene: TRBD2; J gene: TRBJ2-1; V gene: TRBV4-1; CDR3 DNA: TGCGCCAGCAGCCAAGGAGAAAAGGGACTAGCGGGGGCGACCTACAATGAGCAGTTCTTC; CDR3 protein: CASSQGEKGLAGATYNEQFF
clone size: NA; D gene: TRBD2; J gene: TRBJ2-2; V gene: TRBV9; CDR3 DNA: TGTGCCAGCAGCGGAGGCGGGAGCCCGACCGGGGAGCTGTTTTTT; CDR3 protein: CASSGGGSPTGELFF
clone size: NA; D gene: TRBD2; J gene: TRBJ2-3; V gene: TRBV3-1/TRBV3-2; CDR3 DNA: TGTGCCAGCAGCCAAGGCGGGAGGCTCACAGATACGCAGTATTTT; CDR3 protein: CASSQGGRLTDTQYF
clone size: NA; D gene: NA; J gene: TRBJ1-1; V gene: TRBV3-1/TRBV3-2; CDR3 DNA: TGTGCCAGCAGCCAAACAATCTTATCCACTGAAGCTTTCTTT; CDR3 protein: CASSQTILSTEAFF
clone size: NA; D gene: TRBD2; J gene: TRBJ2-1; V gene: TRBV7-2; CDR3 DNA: TGTGCCAGCAGTTGGACTAGCGGAAACAATGAGCAGTTCTTC; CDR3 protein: CASSWTSGNNEQFF
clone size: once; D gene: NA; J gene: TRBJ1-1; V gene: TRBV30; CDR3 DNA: TGTGCCTGGAGTGTACAGTGGAACACTGAAGCTTTCTTT; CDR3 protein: CAWSVQWNTEAFF
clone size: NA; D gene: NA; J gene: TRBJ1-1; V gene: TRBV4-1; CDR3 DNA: TGCGCCAGCAGCCAAGGACAGAACACTGAAGCTTTCTTT; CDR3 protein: CASSQGQNTEAFF
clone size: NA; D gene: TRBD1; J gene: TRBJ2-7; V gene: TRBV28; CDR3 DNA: TGTGCCAGCAGACTGGGACAGGGTCCCCAAGGTGAGCAGTACTTC; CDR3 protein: CASRLGQGPQGEQYF
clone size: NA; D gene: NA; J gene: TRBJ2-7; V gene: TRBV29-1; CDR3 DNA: TGCAGCGTTGAGGGACCCCGGGAGCCCTACGAGCAGTACTTC; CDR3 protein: CSVEGPREPYEQYF
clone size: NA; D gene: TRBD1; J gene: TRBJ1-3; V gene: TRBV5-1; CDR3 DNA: TGCGCCAGCAGCTTGGGAGGGGGACAGGGATCCCTCACCTCTGGAAACACCATATATTTT; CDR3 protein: CASSLGGGQGSLTSGNTIYF
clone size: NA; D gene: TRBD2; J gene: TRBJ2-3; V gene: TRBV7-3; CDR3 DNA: TGTGCCAGCAGCTTACTAGCGGATAGCACAGATACGCAGTATTTT; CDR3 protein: CASSLLADSTDTQYF
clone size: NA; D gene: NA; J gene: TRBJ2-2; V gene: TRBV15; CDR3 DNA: TGTGCCACCAGCGGCGACTCCTATAACACCGGGGAGCTGTTTTTT; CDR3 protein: CATSGDSYNTGELFF
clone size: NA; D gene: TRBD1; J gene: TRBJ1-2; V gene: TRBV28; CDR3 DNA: TGTGCCAGCAGTTTTCCCGGGACAGGGGACTATGGCTACACCTTC; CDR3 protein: CASSFPGTGDYGYTF
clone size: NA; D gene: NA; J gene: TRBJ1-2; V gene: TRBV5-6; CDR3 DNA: TGTGCCAGCAGCTTTGGCAGGGAGGCTGGCTACACCTTC; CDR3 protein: CASSFGREAGYTF
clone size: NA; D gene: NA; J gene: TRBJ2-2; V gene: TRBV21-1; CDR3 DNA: TGTGCCAGCAGCACTAGGACGGGAAACACCGGGGAGCTGTTTTTT; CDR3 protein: CASSTRTGNTGELFF
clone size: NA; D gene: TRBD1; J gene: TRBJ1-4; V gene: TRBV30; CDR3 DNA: TGTGCCTGGACTCACAAACAGGGGGTACTAGAAAAACTGTTTTTT; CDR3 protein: CAWTHKQGVLEKLFF
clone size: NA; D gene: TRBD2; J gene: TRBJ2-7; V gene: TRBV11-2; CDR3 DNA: TGTGCCAGCAGCGCACGGACAGGACCGGGACTAGCGGTTCTCGAGCAGTACTTC; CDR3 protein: CASSARTGPGLAVLEQYF
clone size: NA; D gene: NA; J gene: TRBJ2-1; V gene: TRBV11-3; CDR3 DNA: TGTGCCAGCTCAAAGGGGGGGGCGTACAATGAGCAGTTCTTC; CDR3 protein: CASSKGGAYNEQFF
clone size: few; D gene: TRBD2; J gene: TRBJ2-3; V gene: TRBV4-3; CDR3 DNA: TGCGCCAGCAGCCTTTGGCGGGAGAGCACAGATACGCAGTATTTT; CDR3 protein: CASSLWRESTDTQYF
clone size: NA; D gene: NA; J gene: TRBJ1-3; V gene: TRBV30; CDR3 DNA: TGTGCCTGGGGAATGGGGGCGTCCTCTGGAAACACCATATATTTT; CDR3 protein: CAWGMGASSGNTIYF
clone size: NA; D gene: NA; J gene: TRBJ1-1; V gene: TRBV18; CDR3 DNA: TGTGCCAGCTCGCAAAACAAGAACACTGAAGCTTTCTTT; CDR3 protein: CASSQNKNTEAFF
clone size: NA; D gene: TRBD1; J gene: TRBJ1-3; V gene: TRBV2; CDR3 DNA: TGTGCCAGCAAGAGTTACCCGACAGGGTCTGGAAACACCATATATTTT; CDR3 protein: CASKSYPTGSGNTIYF
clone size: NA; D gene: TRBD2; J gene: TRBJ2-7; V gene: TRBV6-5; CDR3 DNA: TGTGCCAGCAGCCGGGCGGGAGGAGGCTACGAGCAGTACTTC; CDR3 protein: CASSRAGGGYEQYF
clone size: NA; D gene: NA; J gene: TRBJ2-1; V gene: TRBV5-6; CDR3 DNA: TGTGCCAGCAGCCCAGGGTCCTACAATGAGCAGTTCTTC; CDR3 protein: CASSPGSYNEQFF
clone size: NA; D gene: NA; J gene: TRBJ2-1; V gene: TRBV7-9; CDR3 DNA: TGTGCCAGCGAACAGGAGGGATACAATGAGCAGTTCTTC; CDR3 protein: CASEQEGYNEQFF
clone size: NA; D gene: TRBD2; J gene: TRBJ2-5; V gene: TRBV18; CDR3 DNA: TGTGCCAGCTCACCCAACGGACTAGCGGACTCCACGGAGACCCAGTACTTC; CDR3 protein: CASSPNGLADSTETQYF
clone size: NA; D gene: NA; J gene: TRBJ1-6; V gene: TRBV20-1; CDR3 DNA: TGCAGTGCTAGTTTGGGGCGTTCCAGAACCCTCCACTTT; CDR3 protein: CSASLGRSRTLHF